Following are 4 T cell receptor beta chains from one sample sequenced in a study of T cell repertoires in cytomegalovirus infection. MiXCR, run by TCRdb on the reads, gives a single entry per CDR3 protein. The profile shows around 740,000 distinct CDR3 sequences, roughly 35% of them singletons. Sequencing was carried out using PBMCs. The source is a human donor in good health (CMV status not recorded). Some clones in this sample may be carry-over from other donors' samples.

Many counts were recorded for this clonotype. The chain combines TRBV7-8 with TRBJ2-3; the match to TRBD2 covers 8 bases. Germline V gives CDR1 SGHVS, CDR2 FQNEAQ. This CDR3 is 19 amino acids long. Trimming at V came to 3 bases and at J to 6 bases, leaving 20 bases not matched to a gene. CDR3 amino acids: CASSFGIAGFFGLSDTQYF. In DNA, the CDR3 is TGTGCCAGCAGCTTCGGTATAGCGGGATTTTTTGGGCTGAGCGATACGCAGTATTTT.

This clonotype was detected only once. The rearrangement joins TRBV5-1 to TRBJ2-3, with a tentative D call TRBD1 (6 bases). Trimming cost V 4 bases and J 1 base, with 10 bases left between them. CDR1 is SGHRS, CDR2 YFSETQ, per germline. The CDR3 consists of 14 residues. CDR3 amino acids: CASSKDSRTDTQYF. As DNA, the CDR3 is TGCGCCAGCAGCAAGGACAGCCGCACAGATACGCAGTATTTT.

This clonotype was detected once. A much more abundant neighbour one base away suggests this may be a read error. V gene TRBV7-2 combines with J gene TRBJ1-2; TRBD1 agrees at 10 bases. CDR1 SGHTA and CDR2 FQGNSA come from the germline V gene. The CDR3 totals 15 residues. CDR3 in DNA: TGTGCCCGCAGCTCGATACCGGGACAGGGGATTGGCTACACCTTC. It yields the protein CARSSIPGQGIGYTF.

This rearrangement joins TRBV29-1 to TRBJ1-2, with no clear D. Germline V CDR1 and CDR2: SQVTM, ANQGSEA. Trimming left V 6 bases short and J 7 bases short, with 12 bases between. The CDR3 spans 11 residues. This CDR3 reads CSVGSEGGYTF. CDR3 nucleotide sequence: TGCAGCGTGGGGTCGGAGGGTGGCTACACCTTC.